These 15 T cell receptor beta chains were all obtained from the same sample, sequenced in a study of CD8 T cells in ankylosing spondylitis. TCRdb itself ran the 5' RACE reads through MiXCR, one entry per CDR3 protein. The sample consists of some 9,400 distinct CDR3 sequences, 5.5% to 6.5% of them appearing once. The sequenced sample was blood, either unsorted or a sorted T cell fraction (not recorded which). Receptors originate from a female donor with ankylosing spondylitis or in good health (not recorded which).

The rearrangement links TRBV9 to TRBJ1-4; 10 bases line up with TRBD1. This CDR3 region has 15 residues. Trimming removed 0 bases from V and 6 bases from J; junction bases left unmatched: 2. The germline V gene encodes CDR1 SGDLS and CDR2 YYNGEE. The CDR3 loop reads CASSVADRGHEKLFF. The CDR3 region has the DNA TGTGCCAGCAGCGTAGCCGACAGGGGGCATGAAAAACTGTTTTTT.

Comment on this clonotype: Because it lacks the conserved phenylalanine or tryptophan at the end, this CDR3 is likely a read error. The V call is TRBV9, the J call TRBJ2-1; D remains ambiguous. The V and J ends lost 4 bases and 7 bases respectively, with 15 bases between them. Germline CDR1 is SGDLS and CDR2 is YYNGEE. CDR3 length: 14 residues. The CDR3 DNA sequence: TGTGCCAGCAGCCCAGGCCCCCCTTGGAATGAGCAGTTCTCC. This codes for CASSPGPPWNEQFS.

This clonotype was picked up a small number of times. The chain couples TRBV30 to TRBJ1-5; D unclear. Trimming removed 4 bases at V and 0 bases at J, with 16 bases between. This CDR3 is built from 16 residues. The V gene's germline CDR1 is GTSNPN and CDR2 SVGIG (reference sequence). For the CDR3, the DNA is TGTGCCTGGACCGTTCGTTTAGGGTATAGCAATCAGCCCCAGCATTTT. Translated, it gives CAWTVRLGYSNQPQHF.

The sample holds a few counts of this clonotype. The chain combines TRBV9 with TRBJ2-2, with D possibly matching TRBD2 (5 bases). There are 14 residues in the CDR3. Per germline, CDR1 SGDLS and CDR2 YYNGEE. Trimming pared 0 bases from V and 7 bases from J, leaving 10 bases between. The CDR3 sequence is CASSVAGSHGELFF. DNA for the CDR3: TGTGCCAGCAGCGTAGCGGGAAGTCACGGGGAGCTGTTTTTT.

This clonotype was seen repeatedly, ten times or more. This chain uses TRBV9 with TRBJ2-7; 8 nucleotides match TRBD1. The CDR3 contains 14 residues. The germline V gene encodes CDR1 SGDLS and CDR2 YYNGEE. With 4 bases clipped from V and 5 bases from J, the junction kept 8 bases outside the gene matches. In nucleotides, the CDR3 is TGTGCCAGCAGCCCGCAGACAGGGGTCAACGAGCAGTACTTC. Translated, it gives CASSPQTGVNEQYF.

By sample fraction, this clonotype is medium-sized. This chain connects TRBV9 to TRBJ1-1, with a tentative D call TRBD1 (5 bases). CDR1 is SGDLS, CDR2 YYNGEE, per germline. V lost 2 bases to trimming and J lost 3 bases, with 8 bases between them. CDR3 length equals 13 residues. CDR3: CASSVGGDTEAFF. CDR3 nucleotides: TGTGCCAGCAGCGTTGGGGGGGACACTGAAGCTTTCTTT.

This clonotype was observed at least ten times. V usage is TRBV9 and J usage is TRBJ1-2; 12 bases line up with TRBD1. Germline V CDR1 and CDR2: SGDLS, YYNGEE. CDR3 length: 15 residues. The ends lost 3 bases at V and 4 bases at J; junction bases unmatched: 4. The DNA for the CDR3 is TGTGCCAGCAGCGCCGGGACAGGGGGCGCCTATGGCTACACCTTC. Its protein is CASSAGTGGAYGYTF.

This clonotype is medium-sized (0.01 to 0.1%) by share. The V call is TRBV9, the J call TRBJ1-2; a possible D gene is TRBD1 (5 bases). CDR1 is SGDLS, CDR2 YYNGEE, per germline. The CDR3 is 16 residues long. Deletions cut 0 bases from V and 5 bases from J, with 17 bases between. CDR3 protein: CASSVAREGLSYGYTF. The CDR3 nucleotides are TGTGCCAGCAGCGTAGCCAGGGAAGGCCTTAGTTATGGCTACACCTTC. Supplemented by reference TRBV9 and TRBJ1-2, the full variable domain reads DSGVTQTPKHLITATGQRVTLRCSPRSGDLSVYWYQQSLDQGLQFLIQYYNGEERAKGNILERFSAQQFPDLHSELNLSSLELGDSALYFCASSVAREGLSYGYTFGSGTRLTVV.

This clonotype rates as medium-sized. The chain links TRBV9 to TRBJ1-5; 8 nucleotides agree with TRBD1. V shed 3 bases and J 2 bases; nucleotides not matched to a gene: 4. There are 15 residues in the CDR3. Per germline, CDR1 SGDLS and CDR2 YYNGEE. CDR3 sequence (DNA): TGTGCCAGCAGCGCTACAGGGGGTGGCAATCAGCCCCAGCATTTT. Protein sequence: CASSATGGGNQPQHF.

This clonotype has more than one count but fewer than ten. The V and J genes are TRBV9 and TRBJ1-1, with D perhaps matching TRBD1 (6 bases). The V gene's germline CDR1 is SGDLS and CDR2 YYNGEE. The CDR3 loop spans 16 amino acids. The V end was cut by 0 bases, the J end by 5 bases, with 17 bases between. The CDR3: CASSVDGGGVYTEAFF. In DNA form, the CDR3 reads TGTGCCAGCAGCGTAGATGGAGGGGGGGTGTATACTGAAGCTTTCTTT.

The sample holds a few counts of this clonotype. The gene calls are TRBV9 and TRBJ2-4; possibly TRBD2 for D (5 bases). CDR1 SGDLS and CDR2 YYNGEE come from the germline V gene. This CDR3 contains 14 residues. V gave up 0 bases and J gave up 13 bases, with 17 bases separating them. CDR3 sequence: CASSVGGSANQQYF. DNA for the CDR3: TGTGCCAGCAGCGTAGGAGGGTCGGCCAATCAACAGTACTTC.

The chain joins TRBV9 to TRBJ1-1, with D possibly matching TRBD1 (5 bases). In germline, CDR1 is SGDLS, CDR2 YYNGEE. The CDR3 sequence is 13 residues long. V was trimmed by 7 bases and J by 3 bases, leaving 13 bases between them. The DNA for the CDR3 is TGTGCCAGCTCCAGGCGGGGGGACACTGAAGCTTTCTTT. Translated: CASSRRGDTEAFF.

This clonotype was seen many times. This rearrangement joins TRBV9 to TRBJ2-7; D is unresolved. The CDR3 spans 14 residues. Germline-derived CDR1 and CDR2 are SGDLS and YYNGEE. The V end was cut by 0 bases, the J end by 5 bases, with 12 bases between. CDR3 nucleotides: TGTGCCAGCAGCGTAGCTCCGGCCTCGGACGAGCAGTACTTC. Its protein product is CASSVAPASDEQYF.

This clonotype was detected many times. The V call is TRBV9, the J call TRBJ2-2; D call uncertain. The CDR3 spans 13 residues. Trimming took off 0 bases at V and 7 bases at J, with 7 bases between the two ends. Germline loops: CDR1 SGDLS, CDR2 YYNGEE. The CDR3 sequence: CASSVAGVGELFF. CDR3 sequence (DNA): TGTGCCAGCAGCGTAGCGGGTGTCGGGGAGCTGTTTTTT.

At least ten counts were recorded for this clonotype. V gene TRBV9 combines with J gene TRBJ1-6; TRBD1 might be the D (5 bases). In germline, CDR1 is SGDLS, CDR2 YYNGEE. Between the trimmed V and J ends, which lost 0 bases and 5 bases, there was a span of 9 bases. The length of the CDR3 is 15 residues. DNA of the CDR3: TGTGCCAGCAGCGTAGCAGGGACGGATAATTCACCCCTCCACTTT. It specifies CASSVAGTDNSPLHF.